This T cell receptor beta chain comes out of a study of follicular helper T cells after annual influenza vaccination. Time point meaning: 2015-2016 season, pre-vaccination. Profiled with immunoSEQ multiplex PCR; TCRdb holds only in-frame clones, not every one. The repertoire includes around 9,600 clones, about 82% of them detected once, and less than 2% sits in the top ten. Per the germline V gene, CDR1 is SGHKS and CDR2 is YYEKEE (reference sequence). V trimming: 1 base; J trimming: 2 bases; junction bases outside the gene matches: 6. The CDR3 is 16 residues long. V gene TRBV5-5 combines with J gene TRBJ2-1, with 7 nucleotides matching TRBD2. The starting material was CXCR5+ CD38- circulating T follicular helper cells from blood, obtained on the day of influenza vaccination. Subset meaning: circulating Tfh, non-naive CD4+CXCR5+PD-1+ (ICOS+CD38+ or ICOS-CD38-). The TCR sequence derives from an adult who received the influenza vaccine. The CDR3 nucleotides are TGTGCCAGCAGCTTGAGGGCGGGAGTAACCTACAATGAGCAGTTCTTC. Translated, it gives CASSLRAGVTYNEQFF. The full variable domain, its missing parts supplied by reference TRBV5-5 and TRBJ2-1, is DAGVTQSPTHLIKTRGQQVTLRCSPISGHKSVSWYQQVLGQGPQFIFQYYEKEERGRGNFPDRFSARQFPNYSSELNVNALLLGDSALYLCASSLRAGVTYNEQFFGPGTRLTVL.